These 23 T cell receptor beta chains came from one sample sequenced in a study of T cell responses to AZD1222 COVID-19 vaccine. The repertoire was sequenced with immunoSEQ multiplex PCR; TCRdb's copy has only in-frame clones and lacks some. In the table there are 130,000 to 150,000 clones, around 90% of which are singletons. The source material was peripheral blood, sampled 28 days after the second AZD1222 dose. The receptors here all came from an adult who received the AZD1222 COVID-19 vaccine.

The rearrangement joins TRBV7-9 to TRBJ1-6, with D perhaps TRBD1 (6 bases). The germline V and J ends were trimmed by 5 bases and 10 bases, with 15 bases remaining between them. Germline CDR1 and CDR2: SEHNR and FQNEAQ (reference sequence). The CDR3 totals 14 residues. The CDR3 region is CASSTGGGGSPLHF. The CDR3 DNA reads as TGTGCCAGCAGCACCGGAGGGGGTGGCTCACCCCTCCACTTT.

The V gene is TRBV29-1, the J gene TRBJ2-5; D not certain. Germline assignment: CDR1 SQVTM and CDR2 ANQGSEA. V lost 0 bases and J 7 bases, leaving 0 bases between the germline ends. This CDR3 is built from 9 residues. This chain's CDR3 is CSVEETQYF. CDR3 in DNA: TGCAGCGTTGAAGAGACCCAGTACTTC.

J is TRBJ1-2 and V is TRBV18; TRBD1 matches at 9 bases. The CDR3 loop spans 15 amino acids. Trimming took 5 bases from V and 6 from J; bases not matched to a gene: 10. Germline values: CDR1 KGHSH, CDR2 LQKENI. CDR3 amino acids: CASSLQGARQDGYTF. CDR3 nucleotides: TGTGCCAGCTCATTACAGGGGGCGCGGCAGGATGGCTACACCTTC. The whole variable domain, remainder taken from reference TRBV18 and TRBJ1-2, is NAGVMQNPRHLVRRRGQEARLRCSPMKGHSHVYWYRQLPEEGLKFMVYLQKENIIDESGMPKERFSAEFPKEGPSILRIQQVVRGDSAAYFCASSLQGARQDGYTFGSGTRLTVV.

V usage is TRBV30 and J usage is TRBJ2-7; D tentatively fits TRBD1 or TRBD2 (6 bases each). V was cut by 1 base and J by 6 bases, with 19 bases left in between. CDR1 GTSNPN and CDR2 SVGIG come from the germline V gene (reference sequence). The CDR3 runs to 15 residues. The CDR3 DNA is TGTGCCTGGAGTGCTCGGTCGGGGGCTGGCGGCGAGCAGTACTTC. Translated: CAWSARSGAGGEQYF.

This clone is a singleton in its sample. The V and J genes are TRBV6-1 and TRBJ2-2; 7 nucleotides align to TRBD1. After removal of 2 bases from V and 6 bases from J, the junction contained 3 bases not matched to a gene. CDR3 size: 14 residues. Germline CDR1 reads MNHNS; CDR2 reads SASEGT. The CDR3 DNA follows: TGTGCCAGCAGTGAAAGAGACAGGGCCGGGGAGCTGTTTTTT. This codes for CASSERDRAGELFF.

This chain uses TRBV7-9 with TRBJ2-7, with D possibly being TRBD2 (6 bases). Germline CDR1 SEHNR, CDR2 FQNEAQ (reference sequence). This CDR3 is built from 14 residues. Trimming cost V 3 bases and J 4 bases, with 13 bases left between them. This CDR3 is CASSFGGGGYEQYF. CDR3 DNA: TGTGCCAGCAGCTTCGGGGGAGGCGGGTACGAGCAGTACTTC. Using reference TRBV7-9 and TRBJ2-7 for the parts outside the CDR3, the full variable domain is DTGVSQNPRHKITKRGQNVTFRCDPISEHNRLYWYRQTLGQGPEFLTYFQNEAQLEKSRLLSDRFSAERPKGSFSTLEIQRTEQGDSAMYLCASSFGGGGYEQYFGPGTRLTVT.

This clone was recorded only once. The rearrangement joins TRBV30 to TRBJ1-6; 10 bases line up with TRBD1. This CDR3 comprises 15 residues. CDR1 is GTSNPN, CDR2 SVGIG, per germline (reference sequence). V lost 5 bases and J lost 9; bases outside the gene matches: 10. The CDR3 spells CAWGDGTGVSSPLHF. The CDR3 coding sequence is TGTGCCTGGGGAGACGGGACAGGGGTTTCTTCACCCCTCCACTTT.

The genes are TRBV19 and TRBJ1-2; no clear D. Germline lookup yields CDR1 LNHDA and CDR2 SQIVND (reference sequence). The CDR3 is 13 amino acids. The V gene lost 0 bases and the J gene lost 6 bases, with 8 bases spanning the gap. The CDR3 nucleotides read TGTGCCAGTAGTATAGATCCGGAGAATGGCTACACCTTC. It is translated as CASSIDPENGYTF.

The chain recombines TRBV6-2 or TRBV6-3 with TRBJ2-7; the D gene is possibly TRBD1 (7 bases). From germline, CDR1 is MNHEY and CDR2 SVGEGT. The CDR3 totals 14 residues. V was shortened by 7 bases and J by 3 bases, with 16 bases between the two germline ends. CDR3 bases: TGTGCCAGCACCCCGGAGGGACAGTTCTACGAGCAGTACTTC. Protein: CASTPEGQFYEQYF.

J is TRBJ2-7 and V is TRBV7-2; D call uncertain. The CDR3 covers 12 residues. The V end lost 3 bases, the J end lost 2 bases, and 5 bases lay between the germline ends. Germline V gene data show CDR1 as SGHTA and CDR2 as FQGNSA. The CDR3 DNA reads as TGTGCCAGCAGCTTGGTTACCTACGAGCAGTACTTC. Protein sequence: CASSLVTYEQYF.

The V call is TRBV5-1, the J call TRBJ1-3; D gene uncertain. In germline, CDR1 is SGHRS, CDR2 YFSETQ. The V gene lost 4 bases and the J gene lost 0 bases, with 11 bases spanning the gap. The CDR3 has 15 residues. CDR3 sequence (DNA): TGCGCCAGCAGCCCGCAGGCGAACTCTGGAAACACCATATATTTT. Its protein product is CASSPQANSGNTIYF.

The V gene is TRBV7-9, the J gene TRBJ1-5; 8 bases line up with TRBD1. After removal of 5 bases from V and 9 bases from J, the junction contained 3 bases not matched to a gene. CDR1 SEHNR and CDR2 FQNEAQ come from the germline V gene (reference sequence). The CDR3 runs 12 residues. The CDR3 loop is CASSLDRGPQHF. CDR3 sequence (DNA): TGTGCCAGCAGCCTAGACAGGGGGCCCCAGCATTTT.

The rearrangement joins TRBV6-4 to TRBJ2-3; TRBD2 matches at 11 bases. The V segment lost 5 bases and the J segment 0 bases; nucleotides outside the gene matches: 1. Germline V gives CDR1 MRHNA, CDR2 SNTAGT. The CDR3 consists of 15 residues. The CDR3 bases are TGTGCCAGCAGTTTAGCGGGGGGGAGCACAGATACGCAGTATTTT. This gives the protein CASSLAGGSTDTQYF.

The CDR3 reads CASSLVRQGSGANVLTF. CDR3 nucleotides: TGCGCCAGCAGCTTGGTCCGACAGGGGTCTGGGGCCAACGTCCTGACTTTC. This chain connects TRBV5-1 to TRBJ2-6; 8 nucleotides align to TRBD1. The ends lost 0 bases at V and 1 base at J; junction bases unmatched: 3. CDR1 is SGHRS, CDR2 YFSETQ, per germline. The CDR3 is 17 amino acids.

The gene calls are TRBV30 and TRBJ2-5; 10 positions match TRBD2. Per germline, CDR1 GTSNPN and CDR2 SVGIG (reference sequence). There are 16 residues in the CDR3. J gave up 6 bases and V 0 bases, and 10 bases lay outside the gene matches. The CDR3 DNA reads TGTGCCTGGAGTGTACTAACTAGCGGGGCTCAGCAGACCCAGTACTTC. Amino acid sequence: CAWSVLTSGAQQTQYF.

This chain joins TRBV7-2 and TRBJ1-6; D call uncertain. CDR1 SGHTA and CDR2 FQGNSA come from the germline V gene. V dropped 0 bases and J dropped 7 bases, with 13 bases sitting between them. This CDR3 region has 16 residues. CDR3 DNA: TGTGCCAGCAGCTTAGCAACCGGGAGACGGAATTCACCCCTCCACTTT. Translating it yields CASSLATGRRNSPLHF.

The gene calls are TRBV11-2 and TRBJ2-2; 8 bases are shared with TRBD2. Germline V gene sequence: CDR1 SGHAT, CDR2 FQNNGV. V lost 3 bases to trimming and J lost 6 bases; unmatched junction nucleotides: 12. This CDR3 is 17 amino acids long. This chain's CDR3 is CASSFRGSAGGPGELFF. CDR3 in DNA: TGTGCCAGCAGCTTTAGGGGTTCGGCGGGAGGCCCCGGGGAGCTGTTTTTT.

CDR3 DNA: TGTGCCAGCAGTTTAGACAGTCGGGTGAACACTGAAGCTTTCTTT. As protein: CASSLDSRVNTEAFF. V and J are TRBV6-5 and TRBJ1-1; D may be TRBD1 (5 bases). CDR3 length: 15 residues. Germline V CDR1 and CDR2: MNHEY, SVGAGI. The V gene lost 4 bases and the J gene lost 0 bases, with 12 bases spanning the gap.

This chain connects TRBV6-4 to TRBJ1-1; D is undetermined. Looked up from germline, CDR1 is MRHNA and CDR2 is SNTAGT. V was pared by 6 bases and J by 1 base, with 9 bases between. This CDR3 has 13 amino acids. The CDR3 sequence is CASSLGWNTEAFF. Here the CDR3 DNA reads TGTGCCAGCAGCCTGGGGTGGAACACTGAAGCTTTCTTT.

The CDR3 region is CASKEARLGQPQHF. CDR3 DNA sequence: TGTGCCAGCAAGGAGGCGCGCTTGGGACAGCCCCAGCATTTT. The J gene is TRBJ1-5, the V gene TRBV13; D gene uncertain. This CDR3 contains 14 residues. Trimming stripped 7 bases from V and 7 bases from J, with 17 bases between. Germline CDR1 PRHDT, CDR2 FYEKMQ (reference sequence).

The J gene is TRBJ2-1, the V gene TRBV7-2, with D possibly matching TRBD1 (5 bases). The CDR3 extends over 16 amino acids. Deletions cut 1 base from V and 4 bases from J, with 14 bases between. CDR1 SGHTA and CDR2 FQGNSA come from the germline V gene. The CDR3 DNA sequence: TGTGCCAGCAGCTTAGATATTTCTGCAGGGTACAATGAGCAGTTCTTC. It encodes CASSLDISAGYNEQFF.

This chain uses TRBV9 with TRBJ1-1; TRBD1 matches at 7 bases. Germline V gene data show CDR1 as SGDLS and CDR2 as YYNGEE. The CDR3 is made up of 15 amino acids. J was trimmed by 6 bases and V by 2 bases; bases with no gene match: 10. CDR3 protein: CASSVSQTGLAEAFF. In DNA, the CDR3 is TGTGCCAGCAGCGTCAGCCAGACAGGGCTCGCTGAAGCTTTCTTT.

The rearrangement uses TRBV19 and TRBJ2-5; 12 bases match TRBD2. The germline CDR1 and CDR2 sequences are LNHDA and SQIVND (reference sequence). Germline trimming cut 5 bases from V and 7 bases from J; bases unmatched to any gene: 5. The CDR3 sequence is 14 residues long. CDR3 loop: CASSPETSGGTQYF. For the CDR3, the DNA is TGTGCCAGTAGTCCCGAGACTAGCGGGGGGACCCAGTACTTC.